The sample holds one count of the clone carrying this TCR beta chain. Its antigen remains unidentified. Only in-frame clones appear in the TCRdb table, and some are missing; sequencing was by immunoSEQ multiplex PCR. The sample lists about 61,000 clones, roughly nine tenths occurring once. This sample is drawn from a study of OX40 agonist ivuxolimab in advanced cancers. Study overall: Each patient was given ivuxolimab into a vein every 2 weeks, at 0.01 to 10 mg/kg.

Findings and caveats of the study: Relative to CD4+ cells, CD8+ T cells on average had more expanded clones. Nonresponders, in some cases, also had low normalized T-cell clonal expansion.

The germline gives CDR1 SGHTA, CDR2 FQGNSA. V lost 0 bases and J lost 6; bases outside the gene matches: 6. This CDR3 has 16 residues. This clonotype was obtained from an adult with an advanced solid tumor such as melanoma, head and neck, liver or kidney cancer. The source material was CD4+ or CD8+ T cells sorted from blood, sampled in a trial of the OX40 agonist ivuxolimab. The rearrangement joins TRBV7-2 to TRBJ2-5; 11 bases match TRBD1. The DNA for the CDR3 is TGTGCCAGCAGCTTAGCCGGGACAGGGGGAATGAAGACCCAGTACTTC. This translates into CASSLAGTGGMKTQYF.